This T cell receptor (beta chain) was retrieved from a study of T cells in Graves' hyperthyroidism and ophthalmopathy. General study results and limits: Expanded thyroid clonotypes (above 0.001) were mostly also found in blood.

Researchers amplified the TCR beta CDR3 regions from RNA transcripts. The HTBI primer set was used in a first-round RT-PCR of the TCR CDR3. TCRdb reanalysed the multiplex PCR reads using MiXCR and keeps one entry per CDR3 protein. The sample includes approximately 400,000 distinct CDR3 sequences, approximately 15% of them seen just once. Germline V gene sequence: CDR1 LGHNT, CDR2 FRNRAP. V shed 5 bases and J shed 0 bases, with 16 bases lying between them. This CDR3 has 16 amino acids. Exclusion followed for patients with uncontrolled infection, other autoimmune disease, pregnancy or lactation. PBMCs were obtained from 10 ml fresh peripheral blood. This clonotype has ten or more counts. What it binds is unknown.

The TCR was taken from a woman aged 55-69 years with Graves' hyperthyroidism. This rearrangement joins TRBV12-5 to TRBJ1-1; D is undetermined. Sequencing was performed on blood. CDR3 sequence reads: CASGPPWAGLNTEAFF. The CDR3 coding sequence is TGTGCTAGTGGTCCCCCATGGGCAGGCTTGAACACTGAAGCTTTCTTT.